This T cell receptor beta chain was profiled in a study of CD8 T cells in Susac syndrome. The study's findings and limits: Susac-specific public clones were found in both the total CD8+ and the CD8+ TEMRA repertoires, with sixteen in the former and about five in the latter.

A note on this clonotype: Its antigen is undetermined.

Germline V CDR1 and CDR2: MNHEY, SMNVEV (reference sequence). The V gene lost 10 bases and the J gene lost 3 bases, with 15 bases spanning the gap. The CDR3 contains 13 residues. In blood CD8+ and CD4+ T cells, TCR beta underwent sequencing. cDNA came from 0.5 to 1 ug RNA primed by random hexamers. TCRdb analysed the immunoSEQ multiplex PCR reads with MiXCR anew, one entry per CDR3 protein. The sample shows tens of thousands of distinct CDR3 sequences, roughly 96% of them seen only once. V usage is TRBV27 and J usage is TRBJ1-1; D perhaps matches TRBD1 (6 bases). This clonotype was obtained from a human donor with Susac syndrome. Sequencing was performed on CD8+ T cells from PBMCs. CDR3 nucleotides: TGTGCCACATTCGGAGGGGGTTACACTGAAGCTTTCTTT. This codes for CATFGGGYTEAFF.